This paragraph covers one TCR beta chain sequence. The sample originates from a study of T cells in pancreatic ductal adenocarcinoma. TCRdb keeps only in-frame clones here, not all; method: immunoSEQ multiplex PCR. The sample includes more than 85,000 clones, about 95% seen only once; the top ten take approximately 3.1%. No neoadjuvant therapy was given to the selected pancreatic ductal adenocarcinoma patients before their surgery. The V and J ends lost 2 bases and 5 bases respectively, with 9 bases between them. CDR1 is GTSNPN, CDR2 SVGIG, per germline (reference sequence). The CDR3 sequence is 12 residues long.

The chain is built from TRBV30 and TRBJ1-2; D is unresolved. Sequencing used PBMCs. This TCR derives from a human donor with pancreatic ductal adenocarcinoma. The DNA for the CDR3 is TGTGCCTGGAGTTTTGAGGCATATGGCTACACCTTC. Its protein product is CAWSFEAYGYTF.